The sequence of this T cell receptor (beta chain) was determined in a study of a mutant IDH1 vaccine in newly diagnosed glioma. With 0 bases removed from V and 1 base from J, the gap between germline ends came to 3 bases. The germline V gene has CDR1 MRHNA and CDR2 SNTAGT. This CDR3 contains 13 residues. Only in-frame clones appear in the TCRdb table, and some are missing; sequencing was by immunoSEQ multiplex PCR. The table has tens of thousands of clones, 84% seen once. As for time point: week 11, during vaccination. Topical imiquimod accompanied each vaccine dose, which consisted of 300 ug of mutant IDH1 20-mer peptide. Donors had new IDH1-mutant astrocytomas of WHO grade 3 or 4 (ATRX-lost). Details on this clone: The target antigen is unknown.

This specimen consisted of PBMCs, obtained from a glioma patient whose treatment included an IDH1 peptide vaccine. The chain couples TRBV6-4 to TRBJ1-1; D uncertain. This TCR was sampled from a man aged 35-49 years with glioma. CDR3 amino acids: CASSDSPNTEAFF. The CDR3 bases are TGTGCCAGCAGTGACTCGCCGAACACTGAAGCTTTCTTT.